A single sample is the source of the 7 T cell receptor beta chains below, sequenced in a study of cytomegalovirus exposure and HLA in healthy donors. Both 60 Vbeta primers and 13 Jbeta primers went into the PCR. Assay: immunoSEQ multiplex PCR; the TCRdb copy retains only in-frame clones and omits some. The data contain 150,000 to 200,000 clones, roughly four fifths of them seen just once; the ten biggest clones take up about 1.6%. Input material: PBMCs. These receptors were obtained from a man in his forties or fifties in good health and CMV-seronegative.

The V call is TRBV30, the J call TRBJ1-4, with D perhaps TRBD1 (5 bases). Looked up from germline, CDR1 is GTSNPN and CDR2 is SVGIG (reference sequence). This CDR3 spans 15 amino acids. V was clipped by 0 bases and J by 4 bases, with 12 bases between them. The CDR3 DNA reads TGTGCCTGGAGTGTACTGCAAGGGGTTAATGAAAAACTGTTTTTT. This codes for CAWSVLQGVNEKLFF.

The count of this clone is one. A junction end diverges from the germline sequence, so it may reflect a read error. The chain carries TRBV7-9 and TRBJ2-7; weak D call: TRBD2 (6 bases). The CDR3 sequence is 14 residues long. Germline V lookup: CDR1 SEHNR, CDR2 FQNEAQ (reference sequence). As DNA, the CDR3 is TGTTCCAGCAGCCCAGGTAGCGGCACCTACGAGCAGTACTTC. It specifies CSSSPGSGTYEQYF.

A few counts support this clone. The chain carries TRBV21-1 and TRBJ2-7; the D segment call TRBD1 is taken from the table without a DNA check. TRBV21-1 constitutes a pseudogene. This CDR3 region has 14 residues. As DNA, the CDR3 is TGTGCCAGCAGCGGGACAGCCCAAAAGGACGAGCAGTACTTC. This translates into CASSGTAQKDEQYF.

The chain uses TRBV7-3 and TRBJ2-7, with D perhaps TRBD1 (6 bases). CDR3 length equals 14 residues. Trimming stripped 1 base from V and 4 bases from J, with 11 bases between. The germline V gene encodes CDR1 SGHTA and CDR2 FQGTGA. CDR3: CASSLIGGIYEQYF. The CDR3 coding sequence is TGTGCCAGCAGCTTAATAGGGGGAATATACGAGCAGTACTTC. Using reference TRBV7-3 and TRBJ2-7 for the parts outside the CDR3, the full variable domain is GAGVSQTPSNKVTEKGKYVELRCDPISGHTALYWYRQSLGQGPEFLIYFQGTGAADDSGLPNDRFFAVRPEGSVSTLKIQRTERGDSAVYLCASSLIGGIYEQYFGPGTRLTVT.

This clone was detected ten times or more. Other DNA variants within this sample encode the same CDR3. This chain uses TRBV5-4 with TRBJ2-3; TRBD2 matches 8 bases. The V gene end was trimmed by 0 bases and the J gene end by 3 bases; junction bases not matched to a gene: 3. This CDR3 comprises 15 residues. CDR1 and CDR2 (germline): SGHNT, YYREEE (reference sequence). CDR3 protein: CASSLAREGTDTQYF. The DNA for the CDR3 is TGTGCCAGCAGCTTGGCCCGGGAGGGAACAGATACGCAGTATTTT.

DNA for the CDR3: TGTGCCAGCAGCCAGTTAACCGGGGAGCTGTTTTTT. It is translated as CASSQLTGELFF. This chain links TRBV5-4 with TRBJ2-2, with D unclear. From germline, CDR1 is SGHNT and CDR2 YYREEE (reference sequence). CDR3 length: 12 amino acids. V was cut by 4 bases and J by 5 bases, with 6 bases left in between.

The rearrangement links TRBV14 to TRBJ1-6; 8 positions agree with TRBD1. The germline V gene encodes CDR1 SGHDN and CDR2 FVKESK. The V segment lost 7 bases and the J segment 5 bases; nucleotides outside the gene matches: 7. The CDR3 loop spans 15 amino acids. This CDR3 is CASIQGAMDNSPLHF. In DNA form, the CDR3 reads TGTGCCAGCATTCAGGGGGCGATGGATAATTCACCCCTCCACTTT. The full variable domain, in which reference TRBV14 and TRBJ1-6 provide the parts outside the CDR3, is EAGVTQFPSHSVIEKGQTVTLRCDPISGHDNLYWYRRVMGKEIKFLLHFVKESKQDESGMPNNRFLAERTGGTYSTLKVQPAELEDSGVYFCASIQGAMDNSPLHFGNGTRLTVT.